This T cell receptor (beta chain) was identified in a study of CD8 T cells in ankylosing spondylitis. General study points: Made up of about eight highly homologous variants, a TCR beta motif appeared characteristic of ankylosing spondylitis blood. Certain motif variants had earlier been reported in reactive arthritis synovial fluid and blood.

MiXCR, applied by TCRdb to the 5' RACE reads, yields one record per CDR3 protein. The table lists around 130,000 distinct CDR3 sequences, approximately 17% of them singletons, with roughly 30% in the top ten. Note on this clonotype: Its antigen is undetermined.

CDR1 is LNHNV and CDR2 is YYDKDF in the germline V gene (reference sequence). Between the trimmed V and J ends, which lost 6 bases and 5 bases, there was a span of 13 bases. The CDR3 is made up of 13 amino acids. The TCR originated in a male donor with ankylosing spondylitis. What was sequenced was blood, either unsorted or a sorted T cell fraction (not recorded which). The chain employs TRBV15 and TRBJ2-5, with D possibly matching TRBD2 (5 bases). This chain's CDR3 is CATRGIRGETQYF. The CDR3 coding sequence is TGTGCCACCAGGGGAATAAGAGGGGAGACCCAGTACTTC.